This TCR beta chain originates from a study of Graves' ophthalmopathy and Graves' hyperthyroidism. Study-wide background: Peripheral blood sampling preceded any treatment and occurred at initial diagnosis. Study-level findings and limits: Ophthalmopathy could be told apart from stable hyperthyroidism by a 13-signature model (about 88% sensitivity, 70% to 84% specificity).

TCR beta CDR3 regions were amplified from RNA transcripts. Investigators did first-round RT-PCR with HTBI primers, then second-round multiplex PCR. MiXCR was run by TCRdb on the multiplex PCR reads, yielding one entry per CDR3 protein. The sample shows around 400,000 distinct CDR3 sequences, about 21% of them seen only once. If no ophthalmopathy appeared within 18 months of follow-up, hyperthyroidism was termed stable. This clonotype appeared many times. Its antigen is as yet unknown. The receptor was isolated from a woman aged 18-35 years with stable Graves' hyperthyroidism. Material for sequencing was peripheral blood.

CDR3 in DNA: TGTGCCAGCAGTTTCCCAGGAAGTAATTCACCCCTCCACTTT. Translation gives CASSFPGSNSPLHF. The rearrangement links TRBV28 to TRBJ1-6; D not certain. Trimming left V 3 bases short and J 6 bases short, with 9 bases between. Germline V gives CDR1 MDHEN, CDR2 SYDVKM. The CDR3 spans 14 residues.